A selection of T cell receptor beta chains follows, all from one sample in a study of T-cell memory formation after mild COVID-19. TCRdb analysed the 5' RACE reads with MiXCR anew, one entry per CDR3 protein. The repertoire holds hundreds of thousands of distinct CDR3 sequences, with 20% to 30% as singletons. The sequencing sample was made of PBMCs or a T cell subset sorted from them (not recorded which). These receptors were obtained from an adult woman who had mild COVID-19 (a few samples of this study predate the infection). Cell type and time point are not known. Both conserved end residues are part of each CDR3. The order of the fields is clone size, J gene, V gene, D gene, CDR3 protein, CDR3 DNA. D genes are given only for firm matches. Clone size is shown for a subset of rows, as once, few, many or a class of expanded clone.

size: -; J: TRBJ1-1; V: TRBV7-8; D: -; CDR3: CASSPTPTLNTEAFF; DNA: TGTGCCAGCAGCCCAACCCCGACCTTGAACACTGAAGCTTTCTTT
size: few; J: TRBJ2-4; V: TRBV20-1; D: -; CDR3: CSARRDRATNIQYF; DNA: TGCAGTGCTAGAAGGGATCGGGCAACGAACATTCAGTACTTC
size: -; J: TRBJ2-5; V: TRBV7-3; D: TRBD1; CDR3: CASSLQGAWETQYF; DNA: TGTGCCAGCAGCTTACAGGGGGCTTGGGAGACCCAGTACTTC
size: few; J: TRBJ2-1; V: TRBV27; D: -; CDR3: CASRPPSEYNEQFF; DNA: TGTGCCAGCAGGCCGCCATCAGAGTACAATGAGCAGTTCTTC
size: few; J: TRBJ2-7; V: TRBV10-3; D: TRBD1; CDR3: CAIRHSPGQGTYEQYF; DNA: TGTGCCATCAGACACTCCCCGGGACAGGGAACGTACGAGCAGTACTTC
size: few; J: TRBJ1-2; V: TRBV27; D: -; CDR3: CASSFAQNYGYTF; DNA: TGTGCCAGCAGTTTCGCACAGAACTATGGCTACACCTTC
size: few; J: TRBJ1-6; V: TRBV7-2; D: TRBD1; CDR3: CASSFGQGDLNSPLHF; DNA: TGTGCCAGCAGCTTCGGACAGGGTGACCTCAATTCACCCCTCCACTTT
size: -; J: TRBJ2-1; V: TRBV9; D: -; CDR3: CASSVVSSLYNEQFF; DNA: TGTGCCAGCAGCGTAGTATCTTCTTTATACAATGAGCAGTTCTTC
size: few; J: TRBJ2-3; V: TRBV29-1; D: -; CDR3: CSGGVFKGDTQYF; DNA: TGCAGCGGAGGGGTTTTCAAGGGAGATACGCAGTATTTT
size: -; J: TRBJ2-7; V: TRBV7-9; D: -; CDR3: CASSTRHLYEQYF; DNA: TGTGCCAGCAGCACAAGACACCTCTACGAGCAGTACTTC
size: once; J: TRBJ1-4; V: TRBV7-9; D: TRBD1; CDR3: CASSYSGTGRTNEKLFF; DNA: TGTGCCAGCAGTTATTCCGGGACAGGGAGGACTAATGAAAAACTGTTTTTT
size: few; J: TRBJ2-3; V: TRBV9; D: -; CDR3: CASSVYVSADTQYF; DNA: TGTGCCAGCAGCGTGTACGTTTCGGCAGATACGCAGTATTTT
size: few; J: TRBJ2-7; V: TRBV20-1; D: -; CDR3: CSARLVDPYEQYF; DNA: TGCAGTGCGAGACTAGTAGACCCTTACGAGCAGTACTTC
size: few; J: TRBJ2-4; V: TRBV4-2; D: -; CDR3: CASSPRDMENIQYF; DNA: TGTGCCAGCAGCCCACGGGACATGGAAAACATTCAGTACTTC
size: -; J: TRBJ2-1; V: TRBV21-1; D: -; CDR3: CASSARTEDKNILDGDEQFF; DNA: TGTGCCAGCAGCGCCCGGACGGAGGACAAAAACATACTAGATGGCGATGAGCAGTTCTTC
size: few; J: TRBJ1-4; V: TRBV12-3/TRBV12-4; D: -; CDR3: CASRLGILELFF; DNA: TGTGCCAGCAGACTCGGGATCCTCGAGCTGTTTTTT
size: -; J: TRBJ2-7; V: TRBV6-5; D: TRBD1; CDR3: CAATPGQGSREQYF; DNA: TGTGCCGCAACCCCGGGACAGGGTTCGAGGGAGCAGTACTTC
size: few; J: TRBJ2-1; V: TRBV25-1; D: TRBD1; CDR3: CASSPSGTGSYNEQFF; DNA: TGTGCCAGCAGTCCTTCCGGGACAGGGAGTTACAATGAGCAGTTCTTC
size: few; J: TRBJ1-5; V: TRBV6-2/TRBV6-3; D: -; CDR3: CASSSLRNQQPQHF; DNA: TGTGCCAGCAGTTCGCTTAGGAACCAGCAGCCCCAGCATTTT
size: -; J: TRBJ2-1; V: TRBV9; D: -; CDR3: CASNNPSGWGLRSEQFF; DNA: TGTGCCAGCAATAATCCCTCGGGCTGGGGTTTAAGGAGTGAGCAGTTCTTC
size: -; J: TRBJ2-5; V: TRBV5-5; D: -; CDR3: CASTSRGAQETQYF; DNA: TGTGCCAGCACCTCTCGGGGTGCCCAAGAGACCCAGTACTTC
size: once; J: TRBJ2-5; V: TRBV5-1; D: -; CDR3: CASSPGGQRDTQYF; DNA: TGCGCCAGCAGCCCCGGGGGGCAGAGGGATACCCAGTACTTC
size: -; J: TRBJ2-3; V: TRBV7-9; D: -; CDR3: CASRPAGSGTDTQYF; DNA: TGTGCCAGCAGACCCGCGGGATCGGGCACAGATACGCAGTATTTT
size: few; J: TRBJ2-7; V: TRBV12-3/TRBV12-4; D: -; CDR3: CASSETPYEQYF; DNA: TGTGCCAGCAGTGAAACCCCCTACGAGCAGTACTTC
size: -; J: TRBJ1-1; V: TRBV4-3; D: -; CDR3: CASSPGTAIITEAFF; DNA: TGCGCCAGCAGCCCCGGGACGGCAATAATCACTGAAGCTTTCTTT
size: few; J: TRBJ1-1; V: TRBV7-9; D: TRBD1; CDR3: CASRAGQGKEAFF; DNA: TGTGCCAGCAGGGCGGGACAGGGGAAAGAAGCTTTCTTT
size: many; J: TRBJ2-7; V: TRBV4-2; D: -; CDR3: CASSQAGGGYEQYF; DNA: TGTGCCAGCAGCCAAGCCGGGGGCGGCTACGAGCAGTACTTC
size: few; J: TRBJ2-2; V: TRBV30; D: TRBD1; CDR3: CAWSITGTVNTGELFF; DNA: TGTGCCTGGAGTATAACCGGGACAGTGAACACCGGGGAGCTGTTTTTT
size: -; J: TRBJ2-5; V: TRBV12-3/TRBV12-4; D: TRBD1; CDR3: CASSMRQGAGKTQYF; DNA: TGTGCCAGCAGCATGCGACAGGGGGCTGGGAAGACCCAGTACTTC
size: few; J: TRBJ1-4; V: TRBV24-1; D: -; CDR3: CATRGAPRTPNEKLFF; DNA: TGTGCCACCAGAGGCGCCCCGAGGACCCCGAATGAAAAACTGTTTTTT
size: -; J: TRBJ2-6; V: TRBV12-3/TRBV12-4; D: -; CDR3: CASRRSQGAGANVLTF; DNA: TGTGCCAGCAGGCGAAGCCAGGGCGCTGGGGCCAACGTCCTGACTTTC
size: few; J: TRBJ2-1; V: TRBV20-1; D: -; CDR3: CSARDPTYNEQFF; DNA: TGCAGTGCTAGAGATCCCACGTACAATGAGCAGTTCTTC
size: few; J: TRBJ2-1; V: TRBV29-1; D: TRBD2; CDR3: CSVEQPGLAGTSSYNEQFF; DNA: TGCAGCGTTGAGCAACCAGGACTAGCGGGCACTAGCTCCTACAATGAGCAGTTCTTC
size: -; J: TRBJ2-2; V: TRBV29-1; D: -; CDR3: CSVQGTTNTGELFF; DNA: TGCAGCGTCCAAGGGACAACGAACACCGGGGAGCTGTTTTTT
size: few; J: TRBJ2-2; V: TRBV3-1; D: -; CDR3: CASSQTGRVTGELFF; DNA: TGTGCCAGCAGCCAAACAGGGCGGGTCACCGGGGAGCTGTTTTTT
size: -; J: TRBJ2-7; V: TRBV9; D: -; CDR3: CASSAGLTYEQYF; DNA: TGTGCCAGCAGCGCTGGGCTGACCTACGAGCAGTACTTC
size: -; J: TRBJ2-2; V: TRBV11-2; D: TRBD2; CDR3: CASSPSRLADRRMISGELFF; DNA: TGTGCCAGCAGCCCCTCGAGACTAGCGGACCGGAGAATGATCTCCGGGGAGCTGTTTTTT
size: -; J: TRBJ1-1; V: TRBV4-1; D: -; CDR3: CASSQGGGIPPVGLKAFF; DNA: TGCGCCAGCAGCCAAGGAGGCGGGATTCCACCCGTCGGGCTGAAAGCTTTCTTT
size: -; J: TRBJ2-6; V: TRBV9; D: -; CDR3: CASSVDVGLGRTSGANVLTF; DNA: TGTGCCAGCAGCGTAGATGTGGGTCTGGGACGTACTTCTGGGGCCAACGTCCTGACTTTC
size: -; J: TRBJ2-5; V: TRBV20-1; D: -; CDR3: CSASGTAEKYF; DNA: TGCAGTGCTTCCGGGACCGCAGAAAAGTACTTC
size: few; J: TRBJ2-1; V: TRBV7-9; D: -; CDR3: CASSSWNNEQFF; DNA: TGTGCCAGCAGCTCCTGGAACAATGAGCAGTTCTTC
size: -; J: TRBJ2-3; V: TRBV7-9; D: -; CDR3: CASTPPPASTDTQYF; DNA: TGTGCCAGCACCCCACCCCCGGCGAGCACAGATACGCAGTATTTT
size: few; J: TRBJ2-2; V: TRBV27; D: -; CDR3: CASSIYQGLNTGELFF; DNA: TGTGCCAGCAGCATTTATCAGGGGCTGAACACCGGGGAGCTGTTTTTT
size: many; J: TRBJ1-5; V: TRBV12-3/TRBV12-4; D: -; CDR3: CASSGTRNQPQHF; DNA: TGTGCCAGCAGCGGGACCCGGAATCAGCCCCAGCATTTT
size: few; J: TRBJ2-7; V: TRBV12-3/TRBV12-4; D: -; CDR3: CASSSLRRYEQYF; DNA: TGTGCCAGCAGTTCTCTCCGGCGGTACGAGCAGTACTTC
size: few; J: TRBJ1-1; V: TRBV7-6; D: -; CDR3: CASSLARGPGTEAFF; DNA: TGTGCCAGCAGCTTAGCGCGGGGGCCAGGCACTGAAGCTTTCTTT